Sequencing of this T cell receptor (beta chain) was carried out in a study of CXCR3-negative and CXCR3-positive naive CD8 T cells. The method, 5' RACE with UMI labels, was used to prepare the TRB cDNA libraries. For each CDR3 protein, TCRdb gives one entry from its re-call of the 5' RACE reads, without DNA. Listed are 6,000 to 8,500 distinct CDR3 sequences; 1% to 1.5% falls within the top ten. This clonotype counts as medium-sized by frequency. Its antigen is undetermined. Study results and limitations: High diversity, comparable across both naive subsets, contrasted with much lower diversity in memory CD8+ cells. More hydrophobic TRB CDR3s occurred in CXCR3-positive than in CXCR3-negative naive cells.

The CDR3 covers 14 residues. Germline assignment: CDR1 DFQATT and CDR2 SNEGSKA (reference sequence). Sequencing input: naive CXCR3+ CD8+ T cells from blood. Regarding subset: CD45RO-CCR7+CD27+CD95- naive CD8+ T cells expressing CXCR3 (TNR3+). The TCR sequence derives from a human donor in good health. Some clones in this sample may be carry-over from other donors' samples. The chain employs TRBV20-1 and TRBJ2-7; TCRdb's D call, TRBD1, is unchecked because there is no DNA. The CDR3: CSARDGDVAYEQYF.